This is a list of T cell receptor beta chains from one sample in a study of T cell clones after liver transplantation. Measured with immunoSEQ multiplex PCR; TCRdb has only the in-frame clones, and not every one. This table holds around 120,000 clones, just over 90% found once. The source was CD4+ T cells from blood, collected 12 months after liver transplant. The receptors originated from a human patient who received a liver transplant. T cells may partly derive from the graft donor. Each CDR3 is given without its conserved first and last residue. D genes are given only for firm matches.

d_call v_call cdr3_aa
. TRBV19 ASSNGGGFQPQH
. TRBV2 ARGVRETQY
. TRBV18 ASSRGARTQGTDTQY
TRBD2 TRBV6-5 ASSYLAGGRELF
. TRBV11-3 ASSSGQGPYEQY
. TRBV5-1 ASRDGQTQY
TRBD2 TRBV5-4 ASSRSGRADYNEQF
. TRBV29-1 SVGGGNQPQH
. TRBV27 ASSSQGGQAEQY
. TRBV9 ASSVVALTTGELF
. TRBV5-1 ASSPQPSSYNEQF
. TRBV4-3 ASSQDSTDTEAF
. TRBV5-4 ASSLGQVNTEAF